The 6 T cell receptor beta chains reported below all come from one sample, sequenced in a study of blood T cell repertoires in COVID-19 (TCRdb year 2020). To prepare the library, the immunoSEQ multiplex PCR assay was applied. Drawn from immuneACCESS, this table holds only the in-frame rearrangements with V and J called that TCRdb kept. Clones are partly lost; checked studies trace under half to an unresolved V gene and leave the rest unexplained. Across this sample there are approximately 360,000 clones, with 85% to 90% seen only once. The biggest ten clones account for around 7% of the sample. Input material: peripheral blood. The receptor set was obtained from a man between 18 and 29 years old with active or convalescent COVID-19.

The chain employs TRBV5-1 and TRBJ1-2; TRBD1 matches at 7 bases. V was pared by 0 bases and J by 2 bases, with 4 bases of the junction left unmatched. CDR3 length: 15 amino acids. Germline assignment: CDR1 SGHRS and CDR2 YFSETQ. CDR3 sequence: CASSLGRDRNYGYTF. The CDR3 DNA sequence: TGCGCCAGCAGCTTGGGAAGGGACAGAAACTATGGCTACACCTTC.

The chain joins TRBV9 to TRBJ1-1; the D is unclear. Per the germline V gene, CDR1 is SGDLS and CDR2 is YYNGEE. The CDR3 is 15 residues long. V was pared by 0 bases and J by 4 bases, with 13 bases between. The CDR3 nucleotides are TGTGCCAGCAGCGTAGCTAGGTCGTCGGGCACTGAAGCTTTCTTT. Its protein is CASSVARSSGTEAFF. Combining the CDR3 with reference TRBV9 and TRBJ1-1 gives the whole variable domain DSGVTQTPKHLITATGQRVTLRCSPRSGDLSVYWYQQSLDQGLQFLIQYYNGEERAKGNILERFSAQQFPDLHSELNLSSLELGDSALYFCASSVARSSGTEAFFGQGTRLTVV.

Concerning this clone: The junction does not match germline at one end; this may be a read error. This chain joins TRBV27 and TRBJ1-2; 7 positions match TRBD1. Germline CDR1 reads MNHEY; CDR2 reads SMNVEV (reference sequence). The CDR3 runs 15 residues. The CDR3 spells CASSLRAQGNSGYTF. In nucleotides, the CDR3 is TGTGCCAGCAGTTTAAGGGCACAGGGGAACTCTGGCTACACCTTC.

There are a few counts of this clone. The V call is TRBV18, the J call TRBJ2-7; 7 bases are shared with TRBD1. In germline, CDR1 is KGHSH, CDR2 LQKENI. The CDR3 has 13 residues. Losses at the gene ends were 3 bases for V and 2 bases for J; bases not matched to a gene: 1. The CDR3 region is CASSPGQTYEQYF. DNA for the CDR3: TGTGCCAGCTCACCGGGACAGACCTACGAGCAGTACTTC.

As for this clone: At one of its ends the junction is not consistent with the germline gene, which may arise from a read error. The chain joins TRBV3-1 (or the pseudogene TRBV3-2) to TRBJ2-7, with 7 bases aligning to TRBD1. Germline V gives CDR1 LGHDT, CDR2 YNNKEL (reference sequence). There are 11 residues in the CDR3. The DNA of the CDR3 is TGTGCCAGCAGCGATGACAGGGCACGGAACTTC. Protein sequence: CASSDDRARNF.

The chain joins TRBV7-9 to TRBJ1-2, with a weak D call TRBD1 (6 bases). The CDR3 runs 13 residues. Trimming stripped 3 bases from V and 7 bases from J, with 12 bases between. Germline V gives CDR1 SEHNR, CDR2 FQNEAQ (reference sequence). The CDR3 DNA sequence: TGTGCCAGCAGCTTGTTGACAGGCTTTGGCTACACCTTC. Translated: CASSLLTGFGYTF.